This T cell receptor (beta chain) is drawn from a study of identifying expanded T cells in peripheral blood. Study-wide results and limits: Over approximately two and four weeks, about 15 and 19 clones changed, versus approximately 1.1 between replicates.

No infections or other immune events were documented during collection. The protocol was immunoSEQ multiplex PCR, while the TCRdb copy is restricted to in-frame clones and leaves out a portion. This sample carries about 100,000 clones, about 87% of them seen once, and the ten largest clones take 4.5% to 6.5%. Germline assignment: CDR1 MNHNS and CDR2 SASEGT. Trimming removed 7 bases from V and 6 bases from J; junction bases left unmatched: 8. The CDR3 has 14 residues. A note on this clone: What it recognizes is unknown.

The V gene is TRBV6-1, the J gene TRBJ1-1, with 10 bases fitting TRBD1. Sequences were obtained from blood. The sequence derives from a person aged 18 to 69 in good health. CDR3 region: CASMGGQGFSEAFF. For the CDR3, the DNA is TGTGCCAGCATGGGGGGACAGGGGTTTTCTGAAGCTTTCTTT.